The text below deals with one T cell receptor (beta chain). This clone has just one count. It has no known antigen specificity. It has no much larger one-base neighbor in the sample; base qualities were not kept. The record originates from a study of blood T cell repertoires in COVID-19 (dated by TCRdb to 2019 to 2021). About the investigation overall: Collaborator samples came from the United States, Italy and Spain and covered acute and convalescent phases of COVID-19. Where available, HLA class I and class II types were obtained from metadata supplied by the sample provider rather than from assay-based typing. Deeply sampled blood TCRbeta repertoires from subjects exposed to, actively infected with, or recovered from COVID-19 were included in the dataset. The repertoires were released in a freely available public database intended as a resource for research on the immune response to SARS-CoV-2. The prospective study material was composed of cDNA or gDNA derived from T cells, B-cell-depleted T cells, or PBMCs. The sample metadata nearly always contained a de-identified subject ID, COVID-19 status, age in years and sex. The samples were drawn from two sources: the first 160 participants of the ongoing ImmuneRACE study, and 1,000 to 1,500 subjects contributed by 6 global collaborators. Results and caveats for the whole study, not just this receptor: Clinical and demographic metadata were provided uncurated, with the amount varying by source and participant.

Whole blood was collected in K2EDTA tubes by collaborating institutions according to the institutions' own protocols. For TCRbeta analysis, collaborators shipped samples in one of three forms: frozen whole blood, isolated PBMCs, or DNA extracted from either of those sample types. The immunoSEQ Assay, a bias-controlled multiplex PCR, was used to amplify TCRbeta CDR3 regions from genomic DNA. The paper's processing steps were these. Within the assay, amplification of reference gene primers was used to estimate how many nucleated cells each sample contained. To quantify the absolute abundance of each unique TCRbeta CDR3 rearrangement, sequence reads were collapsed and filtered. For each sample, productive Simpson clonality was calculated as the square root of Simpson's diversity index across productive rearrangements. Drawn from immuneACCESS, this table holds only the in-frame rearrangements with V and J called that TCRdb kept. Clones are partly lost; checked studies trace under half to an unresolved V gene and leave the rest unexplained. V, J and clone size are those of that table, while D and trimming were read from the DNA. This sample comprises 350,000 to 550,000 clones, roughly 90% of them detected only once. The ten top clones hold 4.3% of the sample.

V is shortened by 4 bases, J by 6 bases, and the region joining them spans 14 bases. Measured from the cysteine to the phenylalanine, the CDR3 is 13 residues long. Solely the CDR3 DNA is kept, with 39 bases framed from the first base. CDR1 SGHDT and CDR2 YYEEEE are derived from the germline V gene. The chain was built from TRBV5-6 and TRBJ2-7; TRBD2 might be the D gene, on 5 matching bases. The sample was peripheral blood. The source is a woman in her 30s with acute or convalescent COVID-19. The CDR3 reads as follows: CASSLMAEGEQYF. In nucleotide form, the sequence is TGTGCCAGCAGCCTGATGGCCGAGGGCGAGCAGTACTTC.